The clone carrying this T cell receptor beta chain turned up a few times. Its cognate antigen is unknown. This specimen comes from a study of cytomegalovirus exposure and HLA in healthy donors. Study outcomes and limitations: A few of the chains that were CMV-associated were confirmed in vitro to be specific for CMV antigens. Cytomegalovirus-associated TCR beta chains were listed, numbering around 150.

Researchers ran the PCR with 60 Vbeta and 13 Jbeta primers. Using immunoSEQ multiplex PCR, the repertoire was profiled, and TCRdb retains in-frame clones only, with some absent. This sample has 90,000 to 120,000 clones, with over 75% found just once. The CDR3 covers 15 residues. Trimming cost V 7 bases and J 4 bases, with 19 bases left between them. The germline V gene encodes CDR1 PRHDT and CDR2 FYEKMQ (reference sequence). The sequence was obtained from a man aged 25 to 45 in good health and CMV-seronegative. The source material was PBMCs. This rearrangement joins TRBV13 to TRBJ1-1; no reliable D call. In DNA, the CDR3 is TGTGCCAGCACCACCACCTTTACGGCGGGCACTGAAGCTTTCTTT. The encoded protein is CASTTTFTAGTEAFF.